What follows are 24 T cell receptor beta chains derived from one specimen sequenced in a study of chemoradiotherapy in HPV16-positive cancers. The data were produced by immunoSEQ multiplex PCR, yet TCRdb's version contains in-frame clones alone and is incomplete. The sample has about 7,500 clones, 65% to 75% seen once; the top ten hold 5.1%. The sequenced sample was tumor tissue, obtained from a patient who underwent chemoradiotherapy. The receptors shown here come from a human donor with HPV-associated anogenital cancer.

The CDR3 region is CASSDHQRGGGYTF. CDR3 DNA: TGCGCCAGCAGCGACCATCAAAGGGGAGGTGGCTACACCTTC. The genes are TRBV5-1 and TRBJ1-2; possible D gene TRBD1, 5 bases. The CDR3 covers 14 residues. V was pared by 4 bases and J by 7 bases, with 17 bases between. Germline assignment: CDR1 SGHRS and CDR2 YFSETQ.

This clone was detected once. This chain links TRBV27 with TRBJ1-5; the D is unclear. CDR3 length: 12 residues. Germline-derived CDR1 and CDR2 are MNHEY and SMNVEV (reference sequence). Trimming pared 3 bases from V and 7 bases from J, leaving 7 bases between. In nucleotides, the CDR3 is TGTGCCAGCAGTTTTACCGGCCAGCCCCAGCATTTT. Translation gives CASSFTGQPQHF.

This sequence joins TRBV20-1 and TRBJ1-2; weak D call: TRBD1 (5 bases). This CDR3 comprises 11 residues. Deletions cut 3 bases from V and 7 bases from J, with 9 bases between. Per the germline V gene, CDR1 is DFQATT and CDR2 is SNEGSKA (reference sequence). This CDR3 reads CSASSGFGYTF. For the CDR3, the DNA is TGCAGTGCTAGTTCAGGGTTTGGCTACACCTTC.

CDR3 residues: CASSLGTANTQYF. Written as DNA, the CDR3 is TGTGCCAGCAGCTTAGGAACAGCCAATACGCAGTATTTT. The V gene is TRBV11-3, the J gene TRBJ2-3; no reliable D call. This CDR3 is 13 amino acids long. V was trimmed by 1 base and J by 7 bases, leaving 9 bases between them. CDR1 and CDR2 (germline): SGHNT, YENEEA.

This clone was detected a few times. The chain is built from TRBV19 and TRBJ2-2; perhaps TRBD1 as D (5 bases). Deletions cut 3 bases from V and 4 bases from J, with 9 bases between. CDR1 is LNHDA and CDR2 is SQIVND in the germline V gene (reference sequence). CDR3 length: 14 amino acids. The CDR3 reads CASSIPTGTGELFF. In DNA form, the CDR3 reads TGTGCCAGTAGTATCCCCACAGGCACCGGGGAGCTGTTTTTT.

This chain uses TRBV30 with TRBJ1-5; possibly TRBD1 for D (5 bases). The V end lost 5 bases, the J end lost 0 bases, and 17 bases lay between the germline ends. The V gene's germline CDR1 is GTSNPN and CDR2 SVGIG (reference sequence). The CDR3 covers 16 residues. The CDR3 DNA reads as TGTGCCTGGGAGCCGGGGGGTGCAAATAGCAATCAGCCCCAGCATTTT. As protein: CAWEPGGANSNQPQHF.

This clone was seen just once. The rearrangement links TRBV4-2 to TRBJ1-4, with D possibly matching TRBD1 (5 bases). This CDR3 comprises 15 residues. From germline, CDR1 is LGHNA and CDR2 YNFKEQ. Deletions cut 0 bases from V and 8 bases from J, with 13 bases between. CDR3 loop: CASSQDRGAEEKLFF. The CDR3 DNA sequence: TGTGCCAGCAGCCAAGATCGGGGCGCGGAGGAAAAACTGTTTTTT.

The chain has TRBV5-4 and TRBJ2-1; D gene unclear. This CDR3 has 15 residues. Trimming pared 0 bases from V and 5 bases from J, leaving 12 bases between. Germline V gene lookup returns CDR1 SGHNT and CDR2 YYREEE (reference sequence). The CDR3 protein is CASSLGVNPNNEQFF. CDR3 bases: TGTGCCAGCAGCTTGGGAGTAAACCCTAACAATGAGCAGTTCTTC.

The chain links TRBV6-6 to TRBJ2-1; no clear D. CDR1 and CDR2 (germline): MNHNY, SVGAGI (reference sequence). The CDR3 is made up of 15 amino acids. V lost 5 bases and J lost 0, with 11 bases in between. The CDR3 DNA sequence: TGTGCCAGCAGTCCACCGCTAAACTCCTACAATGAGCAGTTCTTC. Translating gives CASSPPLNSYNEQFF.

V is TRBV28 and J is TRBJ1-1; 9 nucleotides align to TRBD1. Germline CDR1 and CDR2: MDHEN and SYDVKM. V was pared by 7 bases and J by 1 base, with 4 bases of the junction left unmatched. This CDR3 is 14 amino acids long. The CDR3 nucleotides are TGTGCCAGCACCGTGGGACAGGGGAACACTGAAGCTTTCTTT. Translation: CASTVGQGNTEAFF.

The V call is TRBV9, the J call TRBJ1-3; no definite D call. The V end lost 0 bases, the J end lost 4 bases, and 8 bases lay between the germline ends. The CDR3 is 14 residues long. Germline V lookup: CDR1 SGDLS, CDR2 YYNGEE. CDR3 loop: CASSVGLDGNTIYF. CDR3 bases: TGTGCCAGCAGCGTAGGCCTAGACGGAAACACCATATATTTT.

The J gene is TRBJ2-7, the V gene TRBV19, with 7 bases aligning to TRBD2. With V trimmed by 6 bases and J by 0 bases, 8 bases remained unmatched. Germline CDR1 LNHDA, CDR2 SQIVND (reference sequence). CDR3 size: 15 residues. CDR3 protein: CASREMGGTSYEQYF. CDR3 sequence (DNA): TGTGCCAGTAGGGAGATGGGGGGGACCTCCTACGAGCAGTACTTC.

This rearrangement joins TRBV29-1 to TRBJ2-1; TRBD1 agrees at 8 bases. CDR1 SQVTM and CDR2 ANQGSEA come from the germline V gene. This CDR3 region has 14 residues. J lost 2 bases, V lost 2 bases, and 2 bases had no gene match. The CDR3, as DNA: TGCAGCGTTGAACGGACAGGGACCTACAATGAGCAGTTCTTC. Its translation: CSVERTGTYNEQFF.

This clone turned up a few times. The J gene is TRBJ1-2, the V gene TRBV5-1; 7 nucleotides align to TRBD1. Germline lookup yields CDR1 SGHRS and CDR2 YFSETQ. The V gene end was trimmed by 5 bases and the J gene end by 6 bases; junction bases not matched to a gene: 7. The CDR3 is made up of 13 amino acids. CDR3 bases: TGCGCCAGCAGACTCGACAGGGACAATGGCTACACCTTC. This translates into CASRLDRDNGYTF.

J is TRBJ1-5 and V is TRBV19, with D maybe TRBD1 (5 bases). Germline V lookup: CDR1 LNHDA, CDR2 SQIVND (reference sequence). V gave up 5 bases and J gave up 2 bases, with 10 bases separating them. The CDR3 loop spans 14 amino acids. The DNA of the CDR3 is TGTGCCAGTAGTGCCACAGGAGGCAATCAGCCCCAGCATTTT. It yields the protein CASSATGGNQPQHF. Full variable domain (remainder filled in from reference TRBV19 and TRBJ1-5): DGGITQSPKYLFRKEGQNVTLSCEQNLNHDAMYWYRQDPGQGLRLIYYSQIVNDFQKGDIAEGYSVSREKKESFPLTVTSAQKNPTAFYLCASSATGGNQPQHFGDGTRLSIL.

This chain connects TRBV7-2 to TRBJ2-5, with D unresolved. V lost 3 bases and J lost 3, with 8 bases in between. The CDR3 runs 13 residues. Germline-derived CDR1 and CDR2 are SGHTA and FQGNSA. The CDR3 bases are TGTGCCAGCAGCTTCCCCAAGGAAGAGACCCAGTACTTC. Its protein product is CASSFPKEETQYF. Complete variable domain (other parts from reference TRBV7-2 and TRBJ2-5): GAGVSQSPSNKVTEKGKDVELRCDPISGHTALYWYRQSLGQGLEFLIYFQGNSAPDKSGLPSDRFSAERTGGSVSTLTIQRTQQEDSAVYLCASSFPKEETQYFGPGTRLLVL.

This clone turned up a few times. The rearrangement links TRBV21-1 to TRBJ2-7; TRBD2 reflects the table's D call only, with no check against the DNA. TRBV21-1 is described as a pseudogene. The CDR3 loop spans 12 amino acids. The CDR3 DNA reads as TGTGCCAGCAGCAAAGCGCTACACGAGCAGTACTTC. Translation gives CASSKALHEQYF.

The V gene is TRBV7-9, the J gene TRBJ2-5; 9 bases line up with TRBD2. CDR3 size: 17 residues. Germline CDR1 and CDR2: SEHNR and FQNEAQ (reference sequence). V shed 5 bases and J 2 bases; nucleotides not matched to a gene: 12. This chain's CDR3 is CASSTGGGAGGQETQYF. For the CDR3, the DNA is TGTGCCAGCAGCACAGGCGGGGGGGCAGGGGGGCAAGAGACCCAGTACTTC.

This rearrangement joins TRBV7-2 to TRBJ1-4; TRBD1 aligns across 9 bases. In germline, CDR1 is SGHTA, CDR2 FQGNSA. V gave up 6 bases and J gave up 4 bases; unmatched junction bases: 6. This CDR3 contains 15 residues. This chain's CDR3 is CASSLQGAHNEKLFF. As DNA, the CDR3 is TGTGCCAGCAGTTTACAGGGGGCCCATAATGAAAAACTGTTTTTT.

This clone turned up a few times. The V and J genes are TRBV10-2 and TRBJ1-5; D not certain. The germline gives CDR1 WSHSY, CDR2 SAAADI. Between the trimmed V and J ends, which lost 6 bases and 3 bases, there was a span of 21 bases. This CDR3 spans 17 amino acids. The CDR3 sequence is CASREFSGLGINQPQHF. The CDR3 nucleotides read TGCGCCAGCAGGGAATTCTCAGGCTTGGGGATCAATCAGCCCCAGCATTTT.

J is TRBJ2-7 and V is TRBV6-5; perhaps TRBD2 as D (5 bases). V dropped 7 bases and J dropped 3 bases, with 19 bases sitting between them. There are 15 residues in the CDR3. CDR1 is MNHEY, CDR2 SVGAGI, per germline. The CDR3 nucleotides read TGTGCCAGCACTCCCTTCGTCGGGAATTACTACGAGCAGTACTTC. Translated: CASTPFVGNYYEQYF.

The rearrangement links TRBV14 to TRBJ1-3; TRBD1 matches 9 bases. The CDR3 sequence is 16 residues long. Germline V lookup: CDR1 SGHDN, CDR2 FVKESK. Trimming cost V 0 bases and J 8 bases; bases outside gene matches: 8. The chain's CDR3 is CASSQDLGQGRYTIYF. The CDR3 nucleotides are TGTGCCAGCAGCCAAGATTTGGGACAGGGAAGATACACCATATATTTT.

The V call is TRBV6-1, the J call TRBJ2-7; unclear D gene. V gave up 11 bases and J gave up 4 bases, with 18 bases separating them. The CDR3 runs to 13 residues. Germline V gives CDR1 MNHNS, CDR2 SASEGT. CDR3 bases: TGTGCCGCTCAACACCCCCAAGGTTACGAGCAGTACTTC. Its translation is CAAQHPQGYEQYF.

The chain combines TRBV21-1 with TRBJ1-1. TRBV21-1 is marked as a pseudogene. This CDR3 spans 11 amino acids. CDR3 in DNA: TGTGCCAGCAGCACCGCCCCAGAAGCTTTCTTT. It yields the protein CASSTAPEAFF.